This T cell receptor beta chain originates from a study of blood T cells in healthy people across ages (dated by TCRdb to between 2015 and 2017). The study in broad terms: In model experiments, roughly one uniquely barcoded TCR beta cDNA molecule per two T cells was captured by template switching. Donors of different ages were randomly distributed across sequencing lanes to avoid experimental bias. The study measured age-related changes in TCR beta repertoire diversity using deep sequencing normalized with unique cDNA molecular identifiers. Using the same blood draw, the study looked at two additional independent replicas of 1 million unique cDNA reads for two donors, one aged 18 to 30 and the other aged 80 or older. The donors were split into four age groups: young (average roughly 15 years), middle-aged (roughly 42), aged (62) and long-lived (roughly 88). Broader findings and caveats from the paper: Compared with the aged group, the long-lived group had more naive CD4+ T cells, fewer expanded clones and increased TCR diversity, suggesting age selection. Estimates of total diversity based on one million sequenced T cells were regarded as lower bounds and as underestimates. As age increased, observed TCR beta diversity per million T cells dropped in a roughly linear way, and a significant reduction was already evident by age about 40. A strong correlation was found between observed TCR beta diversity and the percentage of naive T cells measured by flow cytometry. Bulk unsorted PBMC profiling prevented conclusive comparison of naive and antigen-experienced compartments. Because donor CMV infection status was unknown, age-related changes in expanded clonotypes were potentially confounded.

In this sample, this clonotype turned up a few times. Its antigen is still unknown. Nothing much larger sits one base from this clone, and base qualities are not available. The roughly 39 donors, aged about 6 to 95 years, were systemically healthy Caucasian individuals from Russia. Ten milliliters of peripheral blood were drawn from each donor into EDTA-treated Vacutainer tubes. Ficoll-Paque density-gradient centrifugation was used to isolate PBMCs, with at least 6.5 million per sample. Total RNA was extracted from PBMCs with Trizol reagent, with at least 5.5 micrograms obtained per sample. For every donor, flow cytometry on a PBMC aliquot measured the percentage of naive CD45RAhigh/CD27high T cells. The library was generated by 5' RACE. Sequencing instrument: Illumina HiSeq 2500. A second PCR of roughly 6 to 12 cycles was run with a J-beta primer mix and a sample-barcoded 5' primer. A unique molecular identifier was introduced onto each TCR beta cDNA molecule by a template-switch 5' adaptor carrying 12 random nucleotides. Each sample yielded at least 3 million CDR3-containing paired-end reads. All of the RNA was converted into first-strand cDNA using the Mint cDNA synthesis kit, with a TRBC-specific oligonucleotide serving as the primer. Following uracil-DNA glycosylase treatment, a first 18-cycle PCR with universal primers M1SS and BC2_uni_R was performed on all cDNA. The authors' analysis ran thus. For normalization, 1 million high-quality reads, each with a distinct molecular identifier, were randomly selected from each sample. Instead of being binned into consensus sequences, reads with shared molecular identifiers were discarded. MiTCR, run with a Q25 quality threshold and the strictest error-elimination algorithm, handled CDR3 identification, clonotype clustering and error correction. Lower-bound total TCR beta diversity was estimated with a nonparametric unseen species model using Euler transformation. Starting from the raw public reads, TCRdb applied fastp trimming at Q25, assembled clones with MiXCR and retained in-frame beta chains. All rows with the same CDR3 protein become a single entry with the most common DNA and genes. It is TCRdb's table, rather than the study itself, that gives the V and J calls and clone size. This sample gives more than 700,000 distinct CDR3 sequences in total; about 46% of them show up just once. Roughly 20% of the sample lies in the top ten.

Sequenced input: blood. This receptor was identified in a man older than 75 in good health.

Read as DNA, the sequence is TGTGCCATCAGTGGGGGACAGAGAGCATTGGGGGAGACCCAGTACTTC. The resulting protein is CAISGGQRALGETQYF. The chain couples TRBV10-3 to TRBJ2-5; 7 bases in between match TRBD1. CDR1 ENHRY and CDR2 SYGVKD are derived from the germline V gene. From the cysteine through the phenylalanine, the CDR3 covers 16 amino acids. Only the CDR3 region is kept as DNA, spanning 48 bases read in frame from base 1. V and J are trimmed by 4 bases and 5 bases, and the gene matches miss 13 bases of the junction.